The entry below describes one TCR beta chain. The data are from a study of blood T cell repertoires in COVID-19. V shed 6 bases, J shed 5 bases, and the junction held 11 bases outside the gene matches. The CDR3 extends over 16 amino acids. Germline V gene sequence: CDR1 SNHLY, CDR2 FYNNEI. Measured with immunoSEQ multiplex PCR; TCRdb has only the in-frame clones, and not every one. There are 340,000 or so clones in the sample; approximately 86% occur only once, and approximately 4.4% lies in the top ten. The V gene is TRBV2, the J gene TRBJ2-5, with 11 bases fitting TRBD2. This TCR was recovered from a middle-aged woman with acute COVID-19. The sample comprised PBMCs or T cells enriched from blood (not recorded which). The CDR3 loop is CASRTLAGGPIETQYF. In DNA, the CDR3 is TGTGCCAGCAGGACTCTAGCGGGGGGCCCCATTGAGACCCAGTACTTC.